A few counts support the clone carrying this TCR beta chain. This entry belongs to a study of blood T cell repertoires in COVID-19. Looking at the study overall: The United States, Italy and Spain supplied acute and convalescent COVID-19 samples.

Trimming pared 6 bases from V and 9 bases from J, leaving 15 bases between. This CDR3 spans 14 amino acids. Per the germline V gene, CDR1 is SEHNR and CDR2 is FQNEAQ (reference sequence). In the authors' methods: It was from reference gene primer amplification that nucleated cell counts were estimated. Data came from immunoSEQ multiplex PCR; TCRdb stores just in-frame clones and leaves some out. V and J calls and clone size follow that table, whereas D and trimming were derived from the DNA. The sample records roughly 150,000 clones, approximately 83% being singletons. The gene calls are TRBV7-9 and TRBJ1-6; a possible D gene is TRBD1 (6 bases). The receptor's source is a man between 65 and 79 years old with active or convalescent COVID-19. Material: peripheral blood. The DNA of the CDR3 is TGTGCCAGCAGTTATACAGGGTTCGGTTCACCCCTCCACTTT. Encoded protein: CASSYTGFGSPLHF.